This entry concerns a single TCR beta chain. Its target is unknown. The record originates from a study of shared clonotypes between healthy human individuals. This CDR3 is built from 14 residues. In germline, CDR1 is SGHRS, CDR2 YFSETQ. Trimming at V came to 4 bases and at J to 2 bases, leaving 4 bases not matched to a gene. Libraries were prepared by immunoSEQ multiplex PCR; TCRdb keeps only in-frame clonotypes and omits some of them. The table shows nearly 1,000,000 clones, with over 75% occurring only once. General study points: Relative to their counterparts shared across all four donors, non-shared clonotypes exhibited diminished generation probabilities.

The receptor's source is a man between 18 and 29 years old in good health. This chain uses TRBV5-1 with TRBJ2-3, with 7 bases identical to TRBD1. What was sequenced was memory CD4+ T cells sorted from blood. As for subset: CD45RA-negative fraction. The CDR3 bases are TGCGCCAGCAGCCCGGGACAGCACACAGATACGCAGTATTTT. This gives the protein CASSPGQHTDTQYF.